Listed here are 4 T cell receptor beta chains from one sample, sequenced in a study of tumor-infiltrating lymphocytes in primary liver carcinoma. Co-extracted RNA and DNA came from about 20-30 mg of unsorted bulk tissue. Starting from 500 ng of total RNA, TCR beta cDNA was produced with a primer in the constant region. ARM-PCR was slightly modified, and three nested multiplex PCR rounds with it gave rise to the TCR beta libraries. The opening two PCR rounds, roughly 11 cycles each, paired TRBV1-TRBV30 forward primers with a C-beta reverse primer. TCRdb re-analysed the multiplex PCR reads in MiXCR, keeping a single row per CDR3 protein. The sample contains 100,000 or so distinct CDR3 sequences, around two thirds of which appear only once. Sample: liver tumor tissue from sampling region 2. Subset defined: tumor region T2, inferior pole. The receptors were sampled from a woman aged 55-70 years with primary liver carcinoma and hepatitis B virus infection.

As regards this clonotype: This sequence may be a read error, since a much larger clone differs from it by one base. The chain couples TRBV6-5 to TRBJ2-1; 7 nucleotides agree with TRBD2. J lost 4 bases, V lost 2 bases, and 8 bases had no gene match. CDR3 size: 16 residues. Per the germline V gene, CDR1 is MNHEY and CDR2 is SVGAGI. In DNA, the CDR3 is TGTGCCAGCAGTTACCTTACTAGCGTGCTATACAATGAGCAGTTCTTC. It translates to CASSYLTSVLYNEQFF.

The CDR3 reads CASSLDGGTSGELFF. Here the CDR3 DNA reads TGCGCCAGCAGCTTGGACGGGGGGACCTCCGGGGAGCTGTTTTTT. This chain uses TRBV5-1 with TRBJ2-2, with TRBD2 matching 7 bases. J lost 6 bases, V lost 0 bases, and 5 bases had no gene match. The CDR3 covers 15 residues. Germline CDR1 and CDR2: SGHRS and YFSETQ.

This clonotype was seen repeatedly, ten times or more. The chain employs TRBV6-5 and TRBJ2-7; 11 bases align to TRBD2. The germline gives CDR1 MNHEY, CDR2 SVGAGI. The CDR3 spans 14 residues. After removal of 5 bases from V and 4 bases from J, the junction contained 4 bases not matched to a gene. CDR3 region: CASSKLAGVYEQYF. CDR3 nucleotides: TGTGCCAGCAGTAAACTAGCGGGAGTTTACGAGCAGTACTTC.

Details on this clonotype: The CDR3 carries no conserved terminal phenylalanine or tryptophan, so it likely arises from a read error. The DNA is omitted, as the CDR3 cannot be located on it reliably, and the CDR3 follows TCRdb's listing. The chain uses TRBV5-6 and TRBJ2-2; the D segment call TRBD2 is taken from the table without a DNA check. CDR1 and CDR2 (germline): SGHDT, YYEEEE. The CDR3 contains 16 residues when both ends are counted. CDR3 amino acids: CASSLRAGALSGELFY.